This TCR beta chain was captured by sequencing in a study of blood T cell repertoires in COVID-19. Looking at the study overall: Whether acute or convalescent, the COVID-19 samples came from the United States, Italy and Spain. The analysed material was cDNA or gDNA that came from T cells, B-cell-depleted T cells, or PBMCs.

Authors' data handling: The assay estimated nucleated cells by amplifying reference gene primers. Sequenced by immunoSEQ multiplex PCR; TCRdb stores in-frame clones only, minus some. The V and J calls and the clone size are those of that table, but D and trimming were determined from the DNA. The table includes around 200,000 clones, 85% detected once. This clone has just one count. CDR1 and CDR2 (germline): MDHEN, SYDVKM. This CDR3 is built from 13 residues. Trimming pared 6 bases from V and 0 bases from J, leaving 9 bases between. Sequenced: peripheral blood. The chain recombines TRBV28 with TRBJ2-7; unclear D gene. The sequence came from a woman aged 80 or over with acute or convalescent COVID-19. CDR3 region: CASRYSGSYEQYF. The CDR3 DNA reads TGTGCCAGCAGGTACTCAGGCTCCTACGAGCAGTACTTC.